This TCR beta chain was sequenced in a study of response to subunit inactivated influenza vaccine. TCRdb used MiXCR to reprocess the RT-PCR reads, holding one entry per CDR3 protein. In the table there are approximately 520,000 distinct CDR3 sequences, around 25% of which are singletons. V lost 0 bases to trimming and J lost 3 bases; unmatched junction nucleotides: 3. CDR1 LGHDT and CDR2 YNNKEL come from the germline V gene (reference sequence). The CDR3 has 16 amino acids. The rearrangement links TRBV3-1 to TRBJ2-3; 10 bases are a match to TRBD2. The sequence derives from a man aged 45-65 years who received an inactivated influenza vaccine. Sequences were derived from CD4+ T cells sorted from PBMCs, sampled more than 4 days after vaccination. CDR3 nucleotides: TGTGCCAGCAGCCAAGAAATACTAGCGGGGACAGATACGCAGTATTTT. As protein: CASSQEILAGTDTQYF.